The rows below give T cell receptor beta chains drawn from one sample of a study of T cell responses to AZD1222 COVID-19 vaccine. The repertoire was sequenced with immunoSEQ multiplex PCR; TCRdb's copy has only in-frame clones and lacks some. The sample has approximately 180,000 clones; 88% are singletons. Sample: peripheral blood, taken on day 0 of AZD1222 vaccination. These receptors came from an adult in good health. Both conserved end residues are part of each CDR3. The order of the fields is clone size, J gene, D gene, V gene, CDR3 protein, CDR3 DNA. The D gene is left open where the match is weak. Size tells how often a clone was seen (once, few, many) or the class of an expanded clone, and some rows leave it out.

>.|TRBJ1-6|.|TRBV4-1
CASSGRQVHDSPLHF
TGCGCCAGCAGCGGACGACAGGTACATGATTCACCCCTCCACTTT
>few|TRBJ1-5|.|TRBV19
CASSRQAGNQPQHF
TGTGCCAGTAGCCGACAGGCCGGCAATCAGCCCCAGCATTTT
>.|TRBJ2-7|TRBD1|TRBV15
CATGTGGSMYEQYF
TGTGCCACCGGAACAGGGGGCAGCATGTACGAGCAGTACTTC
>.|TRBJ2-1|TRBD2|TRBV7-9
CASSLVLAVYNEQFF
TGTGCCAGCAGCTTAGTACTAGCGGTGTACAATGAGCAGTTCTTC
>.|TRBJ1-4|.|TRBV10-2
CASRKGEPPGTNEKLFF
TGCGCCAGCAGGAAGGGGGAACCTCCGGGGACTAATGAAAAACTGTTTTTT
>.|TRBJ1-3|.|TRBV28
CASSFAGVSGNTIYF
TGTGCCAGCAGTTTTGCAGGGGTGTCTGGAAACACCATATATTTT
>.|TRBJ2-3|TRBD1|TRBV12-3/TRBV12-4
CASMDRGGGTQYF
TGTGCCAGCATGGACAGGGGGGGAGGTACGCAGTATTTT
>once|TRBJ2-2|.|TRBV2
CASSEEGPSVTGELFF
TGTGCCAGCAGTGAGGAGGGGCCCAGCGTCACCGGGGAGCTGTTTTTT
>.|TRBJ2-5|.|TRBV19
CASSQGPQETQYF
TGTGCCAGTAGTCAGGGACCGCAAGAGACCCAGTACTTC
>once|TRBJ1-3|.|TRBV5-1
CASSLSGSLGNTIYF
TGCGCCAGCAGCCTTTCGGGTTCACTTGGAAACACCATATATTTT
>.|TRBJ2-7|.|TRBV28
CASSLLRGYEQYF
TGTGCCAGCAGTCTTTTAAGGGGCTACGAGCAGTACTTC
>.|TRBJ2-2|.|TRBV2
CASSATGLTGELFF
TGTGCCAGCAGCGCAACAGGACTCACCGGGGAGCTGTTTTTT
>.|TRBJ1-5|TRBD1|TRBV30
CAWSEGDRGGGQPQHF
TGTGCCTGGAGTGAAGGCGACAGGGGTGGTGGTCAGCCCCAGCATTTT
>.|TRBJ2-5|.|TRBV15
CATSSGVTGETQYF
TGTGCCACCAGCAGCGGGGTTACGGGAGAGACCCAGTACTTC
>.|TRBJ1-2|TRBD1|TRBV11-2
CASSLGGQGALGYTF
TGTGCCAGCAGCTTGGGGGGACAGGGGGCGCTTGGCTACACCTTC
>.|TRBJ1-1|TRBD1|TRBV19
CASSKGQVNTEAFF
TGTGCCAGTAGTAAAGGACAGGTGAACACTGAAGCTTTCTTT
>.|TRBJ2-1|TRBD2|TRBV18
CASSPGRGSRDEQFF
TGTGCCAGCTCACCAGGGCGGGGGAGTCGGGATGAGCAGTTCTTC
>.|TRBJ2-5|.|TRBV5-1
CASSLDLRETQYF
TGCGCCAGCAGCTTAGATTTACGAGAGACCCAGTACTTC
>.|TRBJ2-5|.|TRBV5-6
CASSPIAGETQYF
TGTGCCAGCAGCCCTATAGCTGGGGAGACCCAGTACTTC
>.|TRBJ2-7|TRBD1|TRBV6-2/TRBV6-3
CASSSPGQGSYEQYF
TGTGCCAGCAGTTCCCCGGGACAGGGCTCCTACGAGCAGTACTTC
>.|TRBJ1-5|.|TRBV19
CASSIKSYSNQPQHF
TGTGCCAGTAGTATAAAGAGTTATAGCAATCAGCCCCAGCATTTT
>.|TRBJ1-4|TRBD1|TRBV5-6
CASSWGTGSNEKLFF
TGTGCCAGCAGCTGGGGGACAGGGTCTAATGAAAAACTGTTTTTT
>.|TRBJ1-6|TRBD1|TRBV5-6
CASSSGQALYNSPLHF
TGTGCCAGCAGCTCGGGACAGGCCCTCTATAATTCACCCCTCCACTTT
>.|TRBJ1-2|TRBD1|TRBV6-5
CASSYSPTGDGYTF
TGTGCCAGCAGTTACTCGCCAACAGGGGACGGCTACACCTTC
>few|TRBJ1-5|.|TRBV6-2/TRBV6-3
CASSFRAYSNQPQHF
TGTGCCAGCAGCTTCAGAGCTTATAGCAATCAGCCCCAGCATTTT
>.|TRBJ1-2|.|TRBV9
CASSAGKGFNYGYTF
TGTGCCAGCAGCGCGGGCAAGGGGTTCAACTATGGCTACACCTTC
>many|TRBJ2-7|TRBD2|TRBV13
CASSLSGRGSGEQYF
TGTGCCAGCAGCTTAAGCGGGCGGGGGTCTGGCGAGCAGTACTTC
>.|TRBJ2-7|.|TRBV5-6
CASSLTGRPYEQYF
TGTGCCAGCAGCTTGACGGGACGTCCCTACGAGCAGTACTTC
>.|TRBJ2-7|TRBD2|TRBV7-2
CASSFGRGAYEQYF
TGTGCCAGCAGCTTCGGGCGGGGGGCCTACGAGCAGTACTTC
>.|TRBJ1-2|.|TRBV21-1
CASPIRGHGYTF
TGTGCCAGCCCCATACGGGGGCATGGCTACACCTTC
>.|TRBJ1-5|.|TRBV30
CAWSVGGDQPQHF
TGTGCCTGGAGCGTGGGCGGGGATCAGCCCCAGCATTTT
>.|TRBJ2-7|.|TRBV7-3
CASSLSGRGPYEQYF
TGTGCCAGCAGCTTAAGCGGCAGGGGCCCCTACGAGCAGTACTTC
>.|TRBJ1-1|.|TRBV21-1
CASSIPGLMNTEAFF
TGTGCCAGCAGCATCCCAGGGTTAATGAACACTGAAGCTTTCTTT
>once|TRBJ1-1|.|TRBV5-1
CASSPVRPDTEAFF
TGCGCCAGCAGCCCTGTCCGACCGGACACTGAAGCTTTCTTT
>.|TRBJ1-1|.|TRBV30
CAWAPGRTEAFF
TGTGCCTGGGCCCCAGGGAGGACTGAAGCTTTCTTT
>.|TRBJ2-7|.|TRBV12-3/TRBV12-4
CASSLFAYEQYF
TGTGCCAGCAGTTTATTCGCTTACGAGCAGTACTTC
>.|TRBJ1-2|.|TRBV5-5
CASSLGQGVGYGYTF
TGTGCCAGCAGCTTGGGGCAGGGTGTCGGCTATGGCTACACCTTC
>.|TRBJ2-5|TRBD2|TRBV14
CASSHGGLAGEETQYF
TGTGCCAGCAGCCACGGAGGACTAGCGGGGGAAGAGACCCAGTACTTC
>.|TRBJ2-3|.|TRBV20-1
CSAGGATQYF
TGCAGTGCTGGGGGGGCTACGCAGTATTTT
>.|TRBJ2-3|TRBD1|TRBV5-1
CASSFATGVDTQYF
TGCGCCAGCAGCTTCGCGACAGGGGTGGATACGCAGTATTTT
>.|TRBJ2-7|TRBD1|TRBV7-4
CASSLRGTGTYEQYF
TGTGCCAGCAGCTTACGGGGGACAGGGACCTACGAGCAGTACTTC
>.|TRBJ2-2|.|TRBV4-3
CASSRRTANTGELFF
TGCGCCAGCAGCCGGAGGACGGCAAACACCGGGGAGCTGTTTTTT
>.|TRBJ1-5|.|TRBV6-6
CASSTQREGNQPQHF
TGTGCCAGCAGCACTCAGCGGGAAGGCAATCAGCCCCAGCATTTT
>.|TRBJ1-1|.|TRBV3-1/TRBV3-2
CASRLPGTEAFF
TGTGCCAGCCGACTTCCGGGCACTGAAGCTTTCTTT
>.|TRBJ2-7|.|TRBV12-3/TRBV12-4
CASSQSGRVWQYF
TGTGCCAGCAGCCAATCCGGCAGGGTATGGCAGTACTTC
>.|TRBJ2-5|.|TRBV5-4
CASKGGGAQETQYF
TGTGCCAGCAAAGGGGGGGGCGCACAAGAGACCCAGTACTTC
>.|TRBJ1-5|.|TRBV5-1
CASSPGREQPQHF
TGCGCCAGCAGCCCAGGGCGAGAGCAGCCCCAGCATTTT
>.|TRBJ1-2|.|TRBV7-2
CASSPRGDGYTF
TGTGCCAGCAGCCCTAGAGGGGATGGCTACACCTTC
>.|TRBJ2-2|TRBD1|TRBV7-6
CASSLGTGAGELFF
TGTGCCAGCAGCTTAGGGACAGGGGCCGGGGAGCTGTTTTTT
>once|TRBJ1-2|.|TRBV19
CASSIPGTANYGYTF
TGTGCCAGTAGTATCCCCGGGACCGCTAACTATGGCTACACCTTC
>once|TRBJ1-2|.|TRBV6-5
CASGRKDGYTF
TGTGCCTCCGGTCGGAAAGATGGCTACACCTTC
>.|TRBJ1-2|.|TRBV4-1
CASSQGSGDGYTF
TGCGCCAGCAGCCAAGGTTCGGGGGACGGCTACACCTTC
>.|TRBJ2-1|.|TRBV5-1
CASSLRGRTDLNEQFF
TGCGCCAGCAGCTTGAGGGGTCGGACGGACCTCAATGAGCAGTTCTTC
>.|TRBJ1-2|.|TRBV5-4
CASSLANRVSGYTF
TGTGCCAGCAGCTTGGCCAACCGGGTCTCTGGCTACACCTTC